The 18 T cell receptor beta chains below were found in one sample sequenced in a study of T cells after yellow fever vaccination. TCRdb reprocessed the 5' RACE reads via MiXCR and lists one record per CDR3 protein. The table shows around 150,000 distinct CDR3 sequences, with around 7% occurring only once. The sequences come from CD4+ T cells sorted from PBMCs, collected more than 4 days after the first yellow fever vaccination. The receptors shown here come from a man between 18 and 35 years old who received the YFV17D yellow fever vaccine.

This clonotype was seen more than once but under ten times. The rearrangement links TRBV10-3 to TRBJ2-7, with 10 bases fitting TRBD1. Germline CDR1 ENHRY, CDR2 SYGVKD. Trimming at V came to 4 bases and at J to 3 bases, leaving 6 bases not matched to a gene. CDR3 length: 15 amino acids. The CDR3 coding sequence is TGTGCCATCAGTGGGGGGACAGGGGTAGGCTACGAGCAGTACGTC. Amino acid sequence: CAISGGTGVGYEQYV.

This clonotype was recorded at least ten times. This chain uses TRBV7-9 with TRBJ1-2; a possible D gene is TRBD1 (5 bases). The CDR3 has 13 amino acids. V was cut by 3 bases and J by 2 bases, with 7 bases left in between. CDR1 is SEHNR and CDR2 is FQNEAQ in the germline V gene (reference sequence). The CDR3 region is CASSLGGNYGYTF. CDR3 DNA: TGTGCCAGCAGCTTGGGGGGAAACTATGGCTACACCTTC. The full variable domain, completed using reference TRBV7-9 and TRBJ1-2, is DTGVSQNPRHKITKRGQNVTFRCDPISEHNRLYWYRQTLGQGPEFLTYFQNEAQLEKSRLLSDRFSAERPKGSFSTLEIQRTEQGDSAMYLCASSLGGNYGYTFGSGTRLTVV.

This sequence joins TRBV5-1 and TRBJ1-1; D is possibly TRBD1 (6 bases). V was clipped by 0 bases and J by 5 bases, with 11 bases between them. The CDR3 has 14 amino acids. Per the germline V gene, CDR1 is SGHRS and CDR2 is YFSETQ. CDR3 nucleotides: TGCGCCAGCAGCTTGGGGAAACAGGGAACTGAAGCTTTCTTT. It codes for CASSLGKQGTEAFF.

This clonotype was picked up a small number of times. The chain has TRBV11-2 and TRBJ1-2; possibly TRBD1 for D (5 bases). Per germline, CDR1 SGHAT and CDR2 FQNNGV. The length of the CDR3 is 18 residues. Trimming left V 5 bases short and J 6 bases short, with 28 bases between. The CDR3 bases are TGTGCCAGCAGCCCCTACTCGACAGTAGCATTCTTAAAGGATGGCTACACCTTC. This sequence encodes CASSPYSTVAFLKDGYTF.

The rearrangement uses TRBV5-4 and TRBJ2-3; maybe TRBD1 (7 bases). The CDR3 consists of 14 residues. With 6 bases removed from V and 3 bases from J, the gap between germline ends came to 14 bases. Germline values: CDR1 SGHNT, CDR2 YYREEE (reference sequence). The CDR3 is CASTAAGGTDTQYF. The DNA for the CDR3 is TGTGCCAGCACGGCGGCAGGGGGGACAGATACGCAGTATTTT.

In its sample, this clonotype was seen many times. The V and J genes are TRBV7-2 and TRBJ1-6; perhaps TRBD1 as D (5 bases). Per the germline V gene, CDR1 is SGHTA and CDR2 is FQGNSA. This CDR3 has 15 amino acids. V was pared by 5 bases and J by 7 bases, with 15 bases between. CDR3 residues: CASSASQSGNSPLHF. CDR3 nucleotides: TGTGCCAGCAGCGCAAGTCAATCAGGGAATTCACCCCTCCACTTT. Supplemented by reference TRBV7-2 and TRBJ1-6, the full variable domain reads GAGVSQSPSNKVTEKGKDVELRCDPISGHTALYWYRQSLGQGLEFLIYFQGNSAPDKSGLPSDRFSAERTGGSVSTLTIQRTQQEDSAVYLCASSASQSGNSPLHFGNGTRLTVT.

In this sample, this clonotype turned up many times. The rearrangement uses TRBV7-9 and TRBJ1-3; D is undetermined. The CDR3 totals 16 residues. Germline assignment: CDR1 SEHNR and CDR2 FQNEAQ (reference sequence). Trimming stripped 3 bases from V and 0 bases from J, with 12 bases between. In DNA, the CDR3 is TGTGCCAGCAGCTTCCCTGTGGGTCGCTCTGGAAACACCATATATTTT. Protein product: CASSFPVGRSGNTIYF.

This clonotype appeared many times. The rearrangement joins TRBV7-2 to TRBJ1-4; possible D gene TRBD1, 5 bases. This CDR3 is 13 amino acids long. V lost 5 bases, J lost 8 bases, and 12 bases lay in between. Germline V lookup: CDR1 SGHTA, CDR2 FQGNSA. CDR3 protein: CASSPRVVEKLFF. CDR3 sequence (DNA): TGTGCCAGCAGCCCCAGGGTGGTGGAAAAACTGTTTTTT.

Ten or more counts support this clonotype. CDR3 sequence reads: CASSLGGTGYNSPLHF. The CDR3 DNA reads as TGTGCCAGCAGCTTGGGGGGGACAGGTTATAATTCACCCCTCCACTTT. The chain couples TRBV5-4 to TRBJ1-6, with 8 bases identical to TRBD1. Unmatched junction bases numbered 3, after V lost 0 bases and J lost 4 bases. The CDR3 consists of 16 residues. Germline V CDR1 and CDR2: SGHNT, YYREEE (reference sequence).

This clonotype appeared a few times. The chain is built from TRBV18 and TRBJ2-1; D gene uncertain. CDR3 length: 14 amino acids. V was shortened by 3 bases and J by 5 bases, with 11 bases between the two germline ends. Germline V gene sequence: CDR1 KGHSH, CDR2 LQKENI. This chain's CDR3 is CASSPNSKDNEQFF. In DNA form, the CDR3 reads TGTGCCAGCTCACCGAACTCAAAGGACAATGAGCAGTTCTTC.

About this clonotype: A read error may be the cause here, since a much bigger clone is one base away. The rearrangement uses TRBV11-2 and TRBJ1-5, with 12 bases identical to TRBD1. CDR1 SGHAT and CDR2 FQNNGV come from the germline V gene. CDR3 size: 19 residues. CDR3 in DNA: TGTGCCAGCAGCATGGGGGGGACAGGGGGCCGCTGGGGCAATCAGCACCAGCATTTT. Protein product: CASSMGGTGGRWGNQHQHF.

This clonotype has at least ten counts. The V and J genes are TRBV6-5 and TRBJ1-5; D gene ambiguous. This CDR3 contains 15 residues. Deletions cut 4 bases from V and 5 bases from J, with 15 bases between. Germline V gene sequence: CDR1 MNHEY, CDR2 SVGAGI. The CDR3 region has the DNA TGTGCCAGCAGTTTAAACGCGGACGGAGATCAGCCCCAGCATTTT. It codes for CASSLNADGDQPQHF.

This clonotype is a singleton in its sample. The junction departs from germline at one end; a sequencing error may be responsible. The chain links TRBV27 to TRBJ2-5; 7 nucleotides align to TRBD2. CDR3 length: 14 amino acids. Germline CDR1 and CDR2: MNHEY and SMNVEV (reference sequence). In DNA form, the CDR3 reads TGTGCCAGCAGTGTCCAGCGGGGTCGTGAGACCCATTACTTC. Translating it yields CASSVQRGRETHYF.

This clonotype was seen many times. V usage is TRBV5-1 and J usage is TRBJ2-5; no clear D. Trimming pared 0 bases from V and 5 bases from J, leaving 11 bases between. CDR1 and CDR2 from the germline V gene are SGHRS and YFSETQ. This CDR3 is 14 amino acids long. CDR3 coding DNA: TGCGCCAGCAGCTTGGGTTTATGGATGGAGACCCAGTACTTC. Translating gives CASSLGLWMETQYF.

This clonotype was counted between two and nine times. This chain connects TRBV20-1 to TRBJ1-5; the D is unclear. Trimming pared 0 bases from V and 5 bases from J, leaving 5 bases between. Germline CDR1 and CDR2: DFQATT and SNEGSKA (reference sequence). The CDR3 sequence is 12 residues long. CDR3 nucleotides: TGCAGTGCTAGAGATCTCTATCAGCCCCAGCATTTT. It codes for CSARDLYQPQHF.

This clonotype was picked up many times. The chain joins TRBV6-1 to TRBJ2-7; D could derive from TRBD1 or TRBD2 (5 bases each). Germline CDR1 MNHNS, CDR2 SASEGT. The CDR3 is 14 amino acids. The ends were cut back, 7 bases at V and 0 bases at J, with 13 bases in the middle. DNA for the CDR3: TGTGCCAGCACACCGGGACCGGGCTCCTACGAGCAGTACTTC. This gives the protein CASTPGPGSYEQYF.

The table lists this clonotype with many counts. The V and J genes are TRBV7-8 and TRBJ1-3, with D possibly being TRBD1 (6 bases). The CDR3 consists of 21 residues. Trimming removed 1 base from V and 4 bases from J, with 29 bases in between. Germline assignment: CDR1 SGHVS and CDR2 FQNEAQ. CDR3 sequence reads: CASSLVDLLWDTDVSGNTIYF. CDR3 DNA: TGTGCCAGCAGCTTAGTGGATCTCCTGTGGGACACCGATGTTTCAGGAAACACCATATATTTT.

This clonotype came up many times. The chain carries TRBV3-1 and TRBJ2-2; 7 bases are shared with TRBD1. The germline CDR1 and CDR2 sequences are LGHDT and YNNKEL (reference sequence). The CDR3 extends over 14 amino acids. V shed 4 bases and J 4 bases; nucleotides not matched to a gene: 3. The CDR3 sequence: CASSPTGRTGELFF. CDR3 DNA: TGTGCCAGCAGCCCGACAGGGCGCACCGGGGAGCTGTTTTTT.